This TCR beta chain originates from a study of blood T cell repertoires in COVID-19. On the study more broadly: Acute-phase and convalescent COVID-19 samples originated in the United States, Italy and Spain. Sources were T cells, B-cell-depleted T cells, or PBMCs; the material itself was cDNA or gDNA.

In the original analysis: Estimation of nucleated cell counts was performed using reference gene primer amplification. The method was immunoSEQ multiplex PCR; TCRdb's version includes in-frame clones alone and lacks a portion of them. V and J calls plus clone size are reproduced from that table; the DNA served to infer D and trimming. The table shows roughly 200,000 clones, with approximately 80% occurring only once. Germline V lookup: CDR1 SQVTM, CDR2 ANQGSEA. This CDR3 has 11 residues. V was clipped by 6 bases and J by 7 bases, with 12 bases between them. The receptor's source is a human donor in a cohort sampled during active COVID-19. The chain combines TRBV29-1 with TRBJ1-1, with D tentatively TRBD1 (6 bases). The sequenced material came from peripheral blood. The CDR3 DNA reads as TGCAGCGTAAAAGGGGGAAGTGAAGCTTTCTTT. It yields the protein CSVKGGSEAFF.